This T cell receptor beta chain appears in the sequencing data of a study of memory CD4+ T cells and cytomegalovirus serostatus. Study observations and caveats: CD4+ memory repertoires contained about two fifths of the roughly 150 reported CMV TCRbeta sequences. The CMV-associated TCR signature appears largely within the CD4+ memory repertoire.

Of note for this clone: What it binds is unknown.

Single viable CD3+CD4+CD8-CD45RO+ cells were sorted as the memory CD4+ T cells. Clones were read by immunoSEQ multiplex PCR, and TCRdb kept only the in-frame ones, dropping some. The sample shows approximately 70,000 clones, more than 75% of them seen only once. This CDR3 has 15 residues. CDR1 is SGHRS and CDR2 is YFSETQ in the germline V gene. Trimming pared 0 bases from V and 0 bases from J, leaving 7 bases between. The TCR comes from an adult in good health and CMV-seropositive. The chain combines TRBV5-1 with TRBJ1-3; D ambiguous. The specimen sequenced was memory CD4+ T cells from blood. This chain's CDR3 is CASSLGSNSGNTIYF. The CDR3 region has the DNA TGCGCCAGCAGCTTGGGGTCCAACTCTGGAAACACCATATATTTT. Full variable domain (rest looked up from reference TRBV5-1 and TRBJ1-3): KAGVTQTPRYLIKTRGQQVTLSCSPISGHRSVSWYQQTPGQGLQFLFEYFSETQRNKGNFPGRFSGRQFSNSRSEMNVSTLELGDSALYLCASSLGSNSGNTIYFGEGSWLTVV.